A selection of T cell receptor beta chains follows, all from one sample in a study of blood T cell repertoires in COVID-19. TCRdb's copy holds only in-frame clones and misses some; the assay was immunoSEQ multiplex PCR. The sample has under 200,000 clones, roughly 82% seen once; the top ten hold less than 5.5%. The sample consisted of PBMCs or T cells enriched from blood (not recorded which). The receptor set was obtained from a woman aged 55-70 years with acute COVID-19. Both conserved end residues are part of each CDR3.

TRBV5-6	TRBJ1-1	CASSLAGTGGEAFF
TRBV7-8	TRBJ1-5	CASSSGSGDQPQHF
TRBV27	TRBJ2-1	CASSLFIGGSYNEQFF
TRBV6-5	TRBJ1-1	CATSQGAGDTEAFF
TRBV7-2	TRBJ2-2	CASSLEGRTGELFF
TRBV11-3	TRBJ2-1	CASSLDTTSGTYNEQFF
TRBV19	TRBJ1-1	CASSKGSRGNTEAFF
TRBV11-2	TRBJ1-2	CASSPMSGPNYGYTF
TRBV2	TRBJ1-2	CASSQTARGLYGYTF
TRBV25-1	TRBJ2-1	CASSDGTGVPKEQFF
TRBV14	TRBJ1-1	CASSQAGAYTEAFF
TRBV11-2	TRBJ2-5	CASSTGLAGAETQYF
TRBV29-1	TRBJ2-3	CSVTGLAGVGDTQYF
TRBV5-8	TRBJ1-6	CASSLGFRLSSYNSPLHF
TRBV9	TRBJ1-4	CASSVRQGSDRLFF
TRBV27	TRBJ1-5	CASSSEAGYQPQHF
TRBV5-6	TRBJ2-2	CASSPRLDTGELFF
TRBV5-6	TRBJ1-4	CASSFRSLGNEKLFF
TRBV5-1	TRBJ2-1	CASSLGGVYNEQFF
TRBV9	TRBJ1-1	CASSAPAEGFTEAFF
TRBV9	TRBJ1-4	CASSHRGGGEKLFF
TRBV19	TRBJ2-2	CASSIETTASNTGELFF
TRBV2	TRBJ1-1	CASNRQGAPEAFF
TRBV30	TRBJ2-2	CAWSVPSTSTGELFF
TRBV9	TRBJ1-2	CASSVDRVGYGYTF
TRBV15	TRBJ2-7	CATSRDSSGVTYEQYF
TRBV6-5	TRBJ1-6	CASSYSTVLGNSPLHF
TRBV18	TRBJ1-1	CASSPETGIMNTEAFF
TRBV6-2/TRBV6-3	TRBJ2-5	CASSYSPPLGTQYF
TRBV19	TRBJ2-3	CASSTRDRDTQYF
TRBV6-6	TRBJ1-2	CASSYVEEGYTF
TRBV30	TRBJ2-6	CASSRTGGGNVLTF
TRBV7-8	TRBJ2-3	CASSPMGGSQYF
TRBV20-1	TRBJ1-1	CSASNSGNTEAFF
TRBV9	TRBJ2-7	CASSVASLAGDSSYEQYF
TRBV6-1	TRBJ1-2	CASSETSWGGGGYTF
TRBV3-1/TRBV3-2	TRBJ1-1	CASSQRGQVTEAFF
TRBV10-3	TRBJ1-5	CAISGQGEVQPQHF
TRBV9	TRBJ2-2	CASSVGSSGTGELFF